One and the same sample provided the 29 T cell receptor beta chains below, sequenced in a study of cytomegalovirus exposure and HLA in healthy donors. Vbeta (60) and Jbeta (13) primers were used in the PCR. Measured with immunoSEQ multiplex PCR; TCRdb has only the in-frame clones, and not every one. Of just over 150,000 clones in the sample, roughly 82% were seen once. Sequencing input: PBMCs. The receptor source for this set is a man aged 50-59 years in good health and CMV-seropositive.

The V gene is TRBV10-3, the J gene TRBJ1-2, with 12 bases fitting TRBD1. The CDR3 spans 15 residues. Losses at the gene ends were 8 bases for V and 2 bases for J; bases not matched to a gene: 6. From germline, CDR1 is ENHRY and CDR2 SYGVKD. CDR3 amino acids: CAIGTGGAVNYGYTF. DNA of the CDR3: TGTGCCATCGGGACAGGGGGCGCGGTAAACTATGGCTACACCTTC.

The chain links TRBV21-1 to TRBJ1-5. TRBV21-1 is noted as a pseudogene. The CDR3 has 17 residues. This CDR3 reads CASTMLVGGLRNQPQHF. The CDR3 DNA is TGTGCCAGCACCATGCTCGTCGGGGGGCTGCGAAATCAGCCCCAGCATTTT.

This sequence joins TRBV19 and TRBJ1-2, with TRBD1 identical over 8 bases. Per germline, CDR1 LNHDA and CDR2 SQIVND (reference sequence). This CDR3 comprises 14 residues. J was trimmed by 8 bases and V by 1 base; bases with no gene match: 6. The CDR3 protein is CASSIGTGLDGYTF. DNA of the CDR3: TGTGCCAGTAGTATAGGGACAGGGTTAGACGGCTACACCTTC.

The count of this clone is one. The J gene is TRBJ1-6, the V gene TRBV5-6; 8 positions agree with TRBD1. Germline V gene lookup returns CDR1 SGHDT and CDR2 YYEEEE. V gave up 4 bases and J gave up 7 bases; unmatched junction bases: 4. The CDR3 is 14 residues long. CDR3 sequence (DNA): TGTGCCAGCAGCCTCCAGGGGGCAAATTCACCCCTCCACTTT. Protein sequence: CASSLQGANSPLHF.

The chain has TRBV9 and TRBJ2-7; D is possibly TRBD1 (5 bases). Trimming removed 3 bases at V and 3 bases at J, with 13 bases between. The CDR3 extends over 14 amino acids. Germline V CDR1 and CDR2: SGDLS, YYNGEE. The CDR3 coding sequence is TGTGCCAGCAGCGCCCGGACATTCGACTACGAGCAGTACTTC. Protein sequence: CASSARTFDYEQYF.

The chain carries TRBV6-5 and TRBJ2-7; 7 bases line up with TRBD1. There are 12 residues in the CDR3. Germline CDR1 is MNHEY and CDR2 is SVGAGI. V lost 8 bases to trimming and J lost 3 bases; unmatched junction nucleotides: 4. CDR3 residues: CASRQGIYEQYF. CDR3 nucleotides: TGTGCCAGCCGACAGGGAATCTACGAGCAGTACTTC.

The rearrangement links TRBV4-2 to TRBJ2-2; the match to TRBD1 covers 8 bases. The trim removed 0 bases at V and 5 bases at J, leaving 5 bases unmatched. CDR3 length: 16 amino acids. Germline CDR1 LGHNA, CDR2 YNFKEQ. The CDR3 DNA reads TGTGCCAGCAGCCAAGATAGGACAGGGTTGACCGGGGAGCTGTTTTTT. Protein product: CASSQDRTGLTGELFF.

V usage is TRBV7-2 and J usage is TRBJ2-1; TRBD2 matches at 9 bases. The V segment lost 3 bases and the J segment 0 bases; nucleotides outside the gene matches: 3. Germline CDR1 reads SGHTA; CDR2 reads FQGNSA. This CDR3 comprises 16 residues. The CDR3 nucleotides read TGTGCCAGCAGCTTTAAGCGGGGGGACTCCTACAATGAGCAGTTCTTC. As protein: CASSFKRGDSYNEQFF. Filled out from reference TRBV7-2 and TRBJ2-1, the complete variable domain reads GAGVSQSPSNKVTEKGKDVELRCDPISGHTALYWYRQSLGQGLEFLIYFQGNSAPDKSGLPSDRFSAERTGGSVSTLTIQRTQQEDSAVYLCASSFKRGDSYNEQFFGPGTRLTVL.

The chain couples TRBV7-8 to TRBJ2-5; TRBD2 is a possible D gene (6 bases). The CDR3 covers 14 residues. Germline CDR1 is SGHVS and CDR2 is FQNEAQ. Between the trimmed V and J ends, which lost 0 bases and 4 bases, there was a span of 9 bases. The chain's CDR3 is CASSLAGGPETQYF. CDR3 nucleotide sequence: TGTGCCAGCAGCTTAGCCGGAGGGCCAGAGACCCAGTACTTC.

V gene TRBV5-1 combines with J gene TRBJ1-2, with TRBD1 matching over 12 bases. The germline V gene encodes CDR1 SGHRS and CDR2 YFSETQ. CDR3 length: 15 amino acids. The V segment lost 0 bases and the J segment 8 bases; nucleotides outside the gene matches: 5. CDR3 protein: CASSLEPGQGAGYTF. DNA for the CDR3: TGCGCCAGCAGCTTGGAACCGGGACAGGGGGCAGGCTACACCTTC.

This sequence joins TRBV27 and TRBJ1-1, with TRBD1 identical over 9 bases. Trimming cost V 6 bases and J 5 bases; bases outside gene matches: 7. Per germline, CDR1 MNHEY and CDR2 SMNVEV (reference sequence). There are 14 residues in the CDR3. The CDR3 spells CASRFRQGVTEAFF. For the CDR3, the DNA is TGTGCCAGCAGGTTCAGACAGGGGGTAACTGAAGCTTTCTTT.

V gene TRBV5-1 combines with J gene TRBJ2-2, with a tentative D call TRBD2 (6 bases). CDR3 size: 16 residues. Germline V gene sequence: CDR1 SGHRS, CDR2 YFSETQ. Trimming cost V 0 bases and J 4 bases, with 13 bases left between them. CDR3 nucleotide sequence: TGCGCCAGCAGCTTGGGAGGCGGGACGGGCACCGGGGAGCTGTTTTTT. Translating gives CASSLGGGTGTGELFF.

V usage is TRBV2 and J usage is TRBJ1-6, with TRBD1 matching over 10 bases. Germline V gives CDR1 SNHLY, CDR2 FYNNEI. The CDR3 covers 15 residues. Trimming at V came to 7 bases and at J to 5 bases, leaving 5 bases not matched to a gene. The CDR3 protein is CASTRDRGNNSPLHF. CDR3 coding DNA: TGTGCCAGCACTCGGGACAGGGGAAATAATTCACCCCTCCACTTT.

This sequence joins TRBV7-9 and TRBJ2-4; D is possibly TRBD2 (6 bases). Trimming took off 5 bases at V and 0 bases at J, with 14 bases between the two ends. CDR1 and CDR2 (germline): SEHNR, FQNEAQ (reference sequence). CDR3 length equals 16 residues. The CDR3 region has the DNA TGTGCCAGCAGCGGGACTCCCTTGGGAGCCAAAAACATTCAGTACTTC. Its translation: CASSGTPLGAKNIQYF.

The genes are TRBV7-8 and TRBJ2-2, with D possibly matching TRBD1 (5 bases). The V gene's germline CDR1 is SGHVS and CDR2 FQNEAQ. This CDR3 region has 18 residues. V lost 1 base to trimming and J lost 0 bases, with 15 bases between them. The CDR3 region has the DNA TGTGCCAGCAGCTTAGGGGGCCCCAAATCGACGAACACCGGGGAGCTGTTTTTT. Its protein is CASSLGGPKSTNTGELFF.

This chain's CDR3 is CASSSSGVRRTDTQYF. The DNA for the CDR3 is TGCGCCAGCAGCTCTTCGGGGGTCCGTCGCACAGATACGCAGTATTTT. The rearrangement links TRBV5-1 to TRBJ2-3, with D possibly matching TRBD2 (6 bases). Deletions cut 3 bases from V and 1 base from J, with 15 bases between. Germline V lookup: CDR1 SGHRS, CDR2 YFSETQ. The length of the CDR3 is 16 residues. The full variable domain, completed using reference TRBV5-1 and TRBJ2-3, is KAGVTQTPRYLIKTRGQQVTLSCSPISGHRSVSWYQQTPGQGLQFLFEYFSETQRNKGNFPGRFSGRQFSNSRSEMNVSTLELGDSALYLCASSSSGVRRTDTQYFGPGTRLTVL.

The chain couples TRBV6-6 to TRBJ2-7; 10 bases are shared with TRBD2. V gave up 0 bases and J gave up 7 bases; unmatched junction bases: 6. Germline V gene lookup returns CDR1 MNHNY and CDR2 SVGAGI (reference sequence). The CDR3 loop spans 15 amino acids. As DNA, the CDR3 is TGTGCCAGCAGTTACTCGCTAGCGGGAGAGAGAGAGCAGTACGTC. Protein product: CASSYSLAGEREQYV.

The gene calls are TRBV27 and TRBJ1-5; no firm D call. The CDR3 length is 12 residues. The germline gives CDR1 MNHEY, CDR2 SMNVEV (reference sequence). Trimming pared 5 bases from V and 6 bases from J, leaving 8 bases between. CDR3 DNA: TGTGCCAGCAGTCCCCACGGTCAGCCCCAGCATTTT. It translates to CASSPHGQPQHF.

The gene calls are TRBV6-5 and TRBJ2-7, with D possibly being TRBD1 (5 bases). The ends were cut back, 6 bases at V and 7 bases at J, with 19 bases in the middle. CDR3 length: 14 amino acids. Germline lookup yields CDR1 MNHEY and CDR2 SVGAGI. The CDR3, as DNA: TGTGCCAGCAGGTCCGCGGTCGGCAGGGCGGAGCAGTACGTC. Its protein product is CASRSAVGRAEQYV.

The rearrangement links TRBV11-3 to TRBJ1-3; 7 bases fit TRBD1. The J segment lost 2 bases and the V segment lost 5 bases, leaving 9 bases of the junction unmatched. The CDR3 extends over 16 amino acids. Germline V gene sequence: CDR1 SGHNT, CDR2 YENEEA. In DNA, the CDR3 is TGTGCCAGCAGCCCGAGACAGGGTTTACCTGGAAACACCATATATTTT. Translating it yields CASSPRQGLPGNTIYF.

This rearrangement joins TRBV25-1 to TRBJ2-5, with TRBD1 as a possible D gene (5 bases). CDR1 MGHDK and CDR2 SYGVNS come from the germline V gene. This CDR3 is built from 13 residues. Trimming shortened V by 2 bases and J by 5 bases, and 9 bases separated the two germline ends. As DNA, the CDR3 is TGTGCCAGCAGTGAACAGGGTCGGGAGACCCAGTACTTC. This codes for CASSEQGRETQYF.

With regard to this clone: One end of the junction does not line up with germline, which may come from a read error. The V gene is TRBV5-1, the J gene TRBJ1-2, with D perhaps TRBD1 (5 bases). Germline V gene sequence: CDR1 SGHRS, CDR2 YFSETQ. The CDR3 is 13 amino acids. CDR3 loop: CASSWGGNSGYTF. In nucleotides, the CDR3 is TGCGCCAGCAGCTGGGGGGGGAACTCTGGCTACACCTTC.

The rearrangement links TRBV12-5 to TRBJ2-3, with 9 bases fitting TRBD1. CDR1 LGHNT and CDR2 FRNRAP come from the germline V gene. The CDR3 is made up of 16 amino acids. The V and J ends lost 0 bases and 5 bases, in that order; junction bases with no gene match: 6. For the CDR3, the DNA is TGTGCTAGTGGTTTGGTACTAAGGACAGGGGTAGATACGCAGTATTTT. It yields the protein CASGLVLRTGVDTQYF.

The CDR3 is CASSFWREGNEQFF. The DNA of the CDR3 is TGTGCCAGCAGCTTTTGGCGGGAGGGAAATGAGCAGTTCTTC. The genes are TRBV7-9 and TRBJ2-1, with 9 nucleotides matching TRBD2. Germline trimming cut 3 bases from V and 7 bases from J; bases unmatched to any gene: 4. This CDR3 has 14 residues. Looked up from germline, CDR1 is SEHNR and CDR2 is FQNEAQ (reference sequence).

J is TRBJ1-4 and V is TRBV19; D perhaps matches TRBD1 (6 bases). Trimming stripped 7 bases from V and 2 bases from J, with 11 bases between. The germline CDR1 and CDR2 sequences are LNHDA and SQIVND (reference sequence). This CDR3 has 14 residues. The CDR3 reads CASNPGDTNEKLFF. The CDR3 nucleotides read TGTGCCAGTAACCCAGGGGACACTAATGAAAAACTGTTTTTT.

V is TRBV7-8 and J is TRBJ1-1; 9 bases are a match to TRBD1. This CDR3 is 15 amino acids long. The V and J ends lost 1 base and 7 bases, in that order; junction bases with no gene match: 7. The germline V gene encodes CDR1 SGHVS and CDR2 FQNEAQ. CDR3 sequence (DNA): TGTGCCAGCAGCTTAGGTACAGGGGGCGGGGGTGAAGCTTTCTTT. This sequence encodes CASSLGTGGGGEAFF.

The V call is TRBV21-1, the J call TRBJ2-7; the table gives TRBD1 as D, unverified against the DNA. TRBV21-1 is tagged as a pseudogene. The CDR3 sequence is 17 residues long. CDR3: CASSIPARTATAYEQYF. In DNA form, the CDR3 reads TGTGCCAGCAGCATTCCCGCAAGGACAGCAACGGCCTACGAGCAGTACTTC.

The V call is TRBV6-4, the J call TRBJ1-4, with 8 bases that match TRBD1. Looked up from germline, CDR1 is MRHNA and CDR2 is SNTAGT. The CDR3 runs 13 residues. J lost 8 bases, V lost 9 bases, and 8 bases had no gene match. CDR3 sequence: CARDRARKEKLFF. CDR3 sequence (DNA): TGTGCCAGGGACAGGGCTCGGAAAGAAAAACTGTTTTTT.

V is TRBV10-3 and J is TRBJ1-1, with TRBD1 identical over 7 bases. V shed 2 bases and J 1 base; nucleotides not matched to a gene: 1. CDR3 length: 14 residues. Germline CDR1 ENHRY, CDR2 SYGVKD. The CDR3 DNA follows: TGTGCCATCAGTGAGGGACAGGCGAACACTGAAGCTTTCTTT. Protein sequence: CAISEGQANTEAFF.